Below are 23 T cell receptor beta chains sequenced from a single sample in a study of OX40 agonist ivuxolimab in advanced cancers. Only in-frame clones appear in the TCRdb table, and some are missing; sequencing was by immunoSEQ multiplex PCR. This table holds tens of thousands of clones, about nine tenths found once. The sequencing used CD4+ or CD8+ T cells sorted from blood, collected in a trial of the OX40 agonist ivuxolimab. These receptors all come from an adult with an advanced solid tumor such as melanoma, head and neck, liver or kidney cancer.

This chain connects TRBV19 to TRBJ1-1; tentatively, D is TRBD1 (5 bases). Germline assignment: CDR1 LNHDA and CDR2 SQIVND (reference sequence). The CDR3 covers 12 residues. V was clipped by 4 bases and J by 5 bases, with 8 bases between them. The CDR3 region is CASSRQGTEAFF. The CDR3 bases are TGTGCCAGTAGTAGGCAGGGAACTGAAGCTTTCTTT.

The rearrangement links TRBV5-1 to TRBJ2-2; D ambiguous. V lost 3 bases and J 1 base, leaving 13 bases between the germline ends. The germline gives CDR1 SGHRS, CDR2 YFSETQ. CDR3 length: 16 amino acids. The CDR3 loop reads CASSWSARKNTGELFF. In nucleotides, the CDR3 is TGCGCCAGCAGCTGGTCGGCCAGAAAGAACACCGGGGAGCTGTTTTTT.

CDR3 in amino acids: CASSEERLYSNQPQHF. DNA for the CDR3: TGCGCCAGCAGTGAGGAGAGACTTTATAGCAATCAGCCCCAGCATTTT. The chain couples TRBV10-2 to TRBJ1-5; D not certain. The length of the CDR3 is 16 residues. CDR1 WSHSY and CDR2 SAAADI come from the germline V gene. V shed 2 bases and J shed 0 bases, with 11 bases lying between them.

The chain couples TRBV15 to TRBJ2-7; 10 bases align to TRBD2. The CDR3 extends over 15 amino acids. V lost 0 bases to trimming and J lost 5 bases; unmatched junction nucleotides: 4. CDR1 LNHNV and CDR2 YYDKDF come from the germline V gene (reference sequence). The CDR3 loop is CATSRDSLAGDEQYF. CDR3 in DNA: TGTGCCACCAGCAGAGATAGTCTAGCGGGAGACGAGCAGTACTTC.

The V and J genes are TRBV6-1 and TRBJ2-7; unclear D gene. This CDR3 spans 15 amino acids. Germline CDR1 MNHNS, CDR2 SASEGT. Trimming left V 2 bases short and J 6 bases short, with 17 bases between. The CDR3 loop is CASSEIVGTTGEQYF. The CDR3 bases are TGTGCCAGCAGTGAAATAGTTGGAACTACGGGCGAGCAGTACTTC.

The chain carries TRBV5-8 and TRBJ2-5; 9 nucleotides align to TRBD1. Losses at the gene ends were 0 bases for V and 4 bases for J; bases not matched to a gene: 10. The CDR3 covers 17 residues. The V gene's germline CDR1 is SGHTS and CDR2 YDEGEE. Here the CDR3 reads CASSLGLYRGRVETQYF. The CDR3 DNA reads as TGTGCCAGCAGCTTGGGGTTGTACAGGGGGCGAGTAGAGACCCAGTACTTC.

The V call is TRBV21-1, the J call TRBJ1-1; TRBD1, as called in the table, went unchecked against the DNA. TRBV21-1 is assigned pseudogene status. This CDR3 is 14 amino acids long. The CDR3 loop is CASSPGTTNTEAFF. The CDR3 coding sequence is TGTGCCAGCAGCCCCGGGACAACGAACACTGAAGCTTTCTTT.

This chain joins TRBV7-3 and TRBJ1-5; TRBD1 aligns across 8 bases. The CDR3 loop spans 15 amino acids. Germline assignment: CDR1 SGHTA and CDR2 FQGTGA. V was pared by 4 bases and J by 3 bases, with 5 bases of the junction left unmatched. This CDR3 reads CASSSRTGINQPQHF. DNA of the CDR3: TGTGCCAGCAGCTCGCGGACAGGGATCAATCAGCCCCAGCATTTT.

This clone was counted a single time. The chain is built from TRBV6-5 and TRBJ2-1, with a possible D match to TRBD2 (6 bases). Germline CDR1 and CDR2: MNHEY and SVGAGI. The CDR3 spans 12 residues. The V end lost 9 bases, the J end lost 8 bases, and 14 bases lay between the germline ends. CDR3 sequence reads: CASSGSWDEQFF. DNA for the CDR3: TGTGCCAGTTCCGGGAGTTGGGATGAGCAGTTCTTC.

The rearrangement uses TRBV18 and TRBJ2-1; TRBD2 matches 11 bases. The J segment lost 2 bases and the V segment lost 0 bases, leaving 0 bases of the junction unmatched. Looked up from germline, CDR1 is KGHSH and CDR2 is LQKENI. This CDR3 comprises 16 residues. The CDR3 coding sequence is TGTGCCAGCTCACCACCGGGACTAGCGGCCTACAATGAGCAGTTCTTC. Its protein product is CASSPPGLAAYNEQFF.

The rearrangement uses TRBV15 and TRBJ1-2, with 9 bases matching TRBD1. The CDR3 contains 17 residues. Trimming took 5 bases from V and 4 from J; bases not matched to a gene: 14. The V gene's germline CDR1 is LNHNV and CDR2 YYDKDF (reference sequence). CDR3: CATSGGPGDRDSYGYTF. DNA for the CDR3: TGTGCCACCAGCGGAGGGCCGGGGGACAGGGACAGCTATGGCTACACCTTC.

About this clone itself: This same CDR3 is encoded by further DNA sequences in the sample. In nucleotides, the CDR3 is TGTGCCAGCTCACCCTCCTTGAACACTGAAGCTTTCTTT. Its protein product is CASSPSLNTEAFF. The chain recombines TRBV18 with TRBJ1-1; D gene uncertain. The germline gives CDR1 KGHSH, CDR2 LQKENI. Trimming left V 3 bases short and J 0 bases short, with 5 bases between. The length of the CDR3 is 13 residues. The full variable domain, with the rest looked up from reference TRBV18 and TRBJ1-1, is NAGVMQNPRHLVRRRGQEARLRCSPMKGHSHVYWYRQLPEEGLKFMVYLQKENIIDESGMPKERFSAEFPKEGPSILRIQQVVRGDSAAYFCASSPSLNTEAFFGQGTRLTVV.

The genes are TRBV28 and TRBJ1-5, with D unclear. Germline-derived CDR1 and CDR2 are MDHEN and SYDVKM. The CDR3 length is 14 residues. V was trimmed by 2 bases and J by 1 base, leaving 6 bases between them. The CDR3 coding sequence is TGTGCCAGCAGTTTAAGTAGGAGCAATCAGCCCCAGCATTTT. It specifies CASSLSRSNQPQHF.

The chain is built from TRBV5-4 and TRBJ2-7; D gene unclear. Germline V gene data show CDR1 as SGHNT and CDR2 as YYREEE (reference sequence). V dropped 2 bases and J dropped 7 bases, with 22 bases sitting between them. This CDR3 comprises 16 residues. The CDR3 coding sequence is TGTGCCAGCAGCTTTAGTTCAGGACCCCGTATCTTAGAGCAGTACTTC. It codes for CASSFSSGPRILEQYF.

This chain links TRBV28 with TRBJ2-3; TRBD2 agrees at 14 bases. J was trimmed by 3 bases and V by 0 bases; bases with no gene match: 8. This CDR3 has 19 residues. Germline loops: CDR1 MDHEN, CDR2 SYDVKM. The CDR3 DNA reads TGTGCCAGCAGTTTATGGGGACTAGCGGGAGCGGGGGGTACAGATACGCAGTATTTT. Amino acid sequence: CASSLWGLAGAGGTDTQYF.

The chain uses TRBV5-5 and TRBJ1-5; 7 bases are a match to TRBD1. Germline values: CDR1 SGHKS, CDR2 YYEKEE (reference sequence). This CDR3 contains 14 residues. V shed 3 bases and J 3 bases; nucleotides not matched to a gene: 3. The CDR3 loop is CASSYRGLNQPQHF. CDR3 bases: TGTGCCAGCAGCTATAGGGGGCTCAATCAGCCCCAGCATTTT.

This chain connects TRBV4-2 to TRBJ1-2, with D perhaps TRBD1 (5 bases). The CDR3 length is 15 residues. V shed 0 bases and J shed 5 bases, with 13 bases lying between them. Germline-derived CDR1 and CDR2 are LGHNA and YNFKEQ. The CDR3 loop is CASSQDDRGEYGYTF. CDR3 sequence (DNA): TGTGCCAGCAGCCAAGATGATCGGGGGGAATATGGCTACACCTTC.

This clone was recorded once. V gene TRBV7-2 combines with J gene TRBJ2-6; no firm D call. The CDR3 runs to 19 residues. Trimming took off 2 bases at V and 0 bases at J, with 17 bases between the two ends. The germline V gene has CDR1 SGHTA and CDR2 FQGNSA. Here the CDR3 reads CASSLSRPGRLSGANVLTF. CDR3 coding DNA: TGTGCCAGCAGCTTAAGTAGGCCAGGCCGACTCTCTGGGGCCAACGTCCTGACTTTC. Looking up the rest from reference TRBV7-2 and TRBJ2-6 gives the full variable domain: GAGVSQSPSNKVTEKGKDVELRCDPISGHTALYWYRQSLGQGLEFLIYFQGNSAPDKSGLPSDRFSAERTGGSVSTLTIQRTQQEDSAVYLCASSLSRPGRLSGANVLTFGAGSRLTVL.

This chain uses TRBV7-3 with TRBJ2-1; D perhaps matches TRBD2 (6 bases). The ends were cut back, 5 bases at V and 2 bases at J, with 19 bases in the middle. There are 17 residues in the CDR3. The germline CDR1 and CDR2 sequences are SGHTA and FQGTGA. CDR3 nucleotides: TGTGCCAGCAGCCCTTACTCTAGCGACTCCCCCTACAATGAGCAGTTCTTC. Encoded protein: CASSPYSSDSPYNEQFF.

This clone appeared once. The rearrangement joins TRBV4-1 to TRBJ2-5; D is unresolved. The CDR3 is 15 amino acids. The V gene lost 0 bases and the J gene lost 2 bases, with 10 bases spanning the gap. From germline, CDR1 is MGHRA and CDR2 YSYEKL. The CDR3 loop is CASSQEIGRQETQYF. In DNA, the CDR3 is TGCGCCAGCAGCCAAGAAATCGGCAGACAAGAGACCCAGTACTTC.

The chain joins TRBV11-3 to TRBJ2-1; TRBD2 matches at 11 bases. The CDR3 runs to 15 residues. The V and J ends lost 1 base and 8 bases, in that order; junction bases with no gene match: 4. The germline CDR1 and CDR2 sequences are SGHNT and YENEEA. The CDR3 is CASSLGTSGSHEQFF. The CDR3, as DNA: TGTGCCAGCAGCTTAGGAACTAGCGGGAGCCATGAGCAGTTCTTC. The whole variable domain, remainder taken from reference TRBV11-3 and TRBJ2-1, is EAGVVQSPRYKIIEKKQPVAFWCNPISGHNTLYWYLQNLGQGPELLIRYENEEAVDDSQLPKDRFSAERLKGVDSTLKIQPAELGDSAVYLCASSLGTSGSHEQFFGPGTRLTVL.

The CDR3 protein is CASSPTTDTQYF. The CDR3, as DNA: TGTGCCAGCTCACCAACCACAGATACGCAGTATTTT. The rearrangement uses TRBV18 and TRBJ2-3; D call uncertain. The CDR3 runs to 12 residues. Trimming took 2 bases from V and 2 from J, leaving 2 bases between them. The V gene's germline CDR1 is KGHSH and CDR2 LQKENI.

This clone was observed a few times. The chain employs TRBV20-1 and TRBJ2-7; D call uncertain. V lost 3 bases to trimming and J lost 4 bases, with 7 bases between them. CDR1 and CDR2 from the germline V gene are DFQATT and SNEGSKA (reference sequence). This CDR3 is 11 amino acids long. The CDR3 region is CSASIKYEQYF. The CDR3, as DNA: TGCAGTGCTAGTATTAAGTACGAGCAGTACTTC.